The rows below give T cell receptor beta chains drawn from one sample of a study of blood T cell repertoires in COVID-19. Profiled with immunoSEQ multiplex PCR; TCRdb holds only in-frame clones, not every one. The data contain approximately 210,000 clones, around 84% of them singletons. Input material: peripheral blood. The receptors stem from a man aged 45-65 years with COVID-19, enrolled during active disease. Both conserved end residues are part of each CDR3. D genes are given only for firm matches. Rows may omit the clone size; those that give it use once, few, many or a size class.

TRBV11-2,TRBJ2-1,TRBD2,NA,TGTGCCAGCAGCTTAGATCTCGGACTAGCGGGGTACAATGAGCAGTTCTTC,CASSLDLGLAGYNEQFF
TRBV30,TRBJ2-1,NA,NA,TGTGCCTGGAGTGCGAGCGAGGATGAGCAGTTCTTC,CAWSASEDEQFF
TRBV6-2/TRBV6-3,TRBJ1-1,NA,NA,TGTGCCAGCAGCTTAAGCGGGCATCCCGTCACTGAAGCTTTCTTT,CASSLSGHPVTEAFF
TRBV6-4,TRBJ2-7,NA,NA,TGTGCCAGCAGTGCGGGTGTTGGCGGGGCCTACGAGCAGTACTTC,CASSAGVGGAYEQYF
TRBV7-2,TRBJ2-6,NA,NA,TGTGCCAGCAGCTTAGTAGGGGGTAGCTCTGGGGCCAACGTCCTGACTTTC,CASSLVGGSSGANVLTF
TRBV20-1,TRBJ1-4,NA,once,TGCAGTGCGCAGAATGAAAAACTGTTTTTT,CSAQNEKLFF
TRBV7-6,TRBJ1-3,TRBD1,NA,TGTGCCAGCAGCTTAGGTCCAGGGGGTGTAAACACCATATATTTT,CASSLGPGGVNTIYF
TRBV5-1,TRBJ1-3,TRBD1,NA,TGCGCCAGCAGCCTAGGACAGGGAGAAGCCACCATATATTTT,CASSLGQGEATIYF
TRBV7-8,TRBJ2-7,TRBD1,few,TGTGCCAGCAGCCCGCCTTCGGGACAGGGTTACGAGCAGTACTTC,CASSPPSGQGYEQYF
TRBV19,TRBJ2-7,NA,NA,TGTGCCAGTAGGACCACTCTGGAGAGAGAGCAGTACTTC,CASRTTLEREQYF